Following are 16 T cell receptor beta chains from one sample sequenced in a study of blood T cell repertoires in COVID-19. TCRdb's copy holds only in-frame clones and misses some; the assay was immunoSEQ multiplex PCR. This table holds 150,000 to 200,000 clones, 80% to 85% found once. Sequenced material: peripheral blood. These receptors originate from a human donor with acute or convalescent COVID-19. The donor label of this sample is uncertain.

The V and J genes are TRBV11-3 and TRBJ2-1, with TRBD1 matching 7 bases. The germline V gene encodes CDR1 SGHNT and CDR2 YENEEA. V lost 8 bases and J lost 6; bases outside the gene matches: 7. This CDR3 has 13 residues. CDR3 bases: TGTGCCAGCTCTCCAGGGGGTCCCAATGAGCAGTTCTTC. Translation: CASSPGGPNEQFF. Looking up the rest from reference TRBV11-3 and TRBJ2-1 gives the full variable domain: EAGVVQSPRYKIIEKKQPVAFWCNPISGHNTLYWYLQNLGQGPELLIRYENEEAVDDSQLPKDRFSAERLKGVDSTLKIQPAELGDSAVYLCASSPGGPNEQFFGPGTRLTVL.

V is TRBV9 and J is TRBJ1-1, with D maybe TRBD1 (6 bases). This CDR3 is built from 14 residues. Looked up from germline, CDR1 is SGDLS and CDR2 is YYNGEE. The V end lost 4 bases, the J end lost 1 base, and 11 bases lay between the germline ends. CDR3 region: CASSPQTGNTEAFF. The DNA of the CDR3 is TGTGCCAGCAGCCCACAGACAGGGAACACTGAAGCTTTCTTT.

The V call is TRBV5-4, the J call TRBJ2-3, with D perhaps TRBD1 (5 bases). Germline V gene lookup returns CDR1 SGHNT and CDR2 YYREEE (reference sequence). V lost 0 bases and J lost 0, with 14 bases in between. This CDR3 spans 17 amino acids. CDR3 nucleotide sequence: TGTGCCAGCAGCTTGGCCGGAACAGGACCTAGCACAGATACGCAGTATTTT. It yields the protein CASSLAGTGPSTDTQYF.

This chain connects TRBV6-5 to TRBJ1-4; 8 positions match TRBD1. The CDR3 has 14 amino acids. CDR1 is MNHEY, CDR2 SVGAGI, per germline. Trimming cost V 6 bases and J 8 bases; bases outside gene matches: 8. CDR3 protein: CASRTTGGGEKLFF. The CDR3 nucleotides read TGTGCCAGCAGAACCACAGGGGGAGGAGAAAAACTGTTTTTT.

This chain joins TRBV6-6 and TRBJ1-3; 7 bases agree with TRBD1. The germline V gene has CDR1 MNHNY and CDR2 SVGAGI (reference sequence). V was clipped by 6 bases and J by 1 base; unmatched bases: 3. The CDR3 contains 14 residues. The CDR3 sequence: CASRLGQSGNTIYF. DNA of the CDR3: TGTGCCAGCAGACTGGGACAGTCTGGAAACACCATATATTTT.

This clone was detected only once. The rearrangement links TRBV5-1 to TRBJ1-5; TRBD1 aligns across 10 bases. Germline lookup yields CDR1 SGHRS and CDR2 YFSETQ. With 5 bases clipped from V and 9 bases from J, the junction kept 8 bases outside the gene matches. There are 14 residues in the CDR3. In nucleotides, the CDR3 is TGCGCCAGCAGGGAAGGGACAGGGGAGGCGCCCCAGCATTTT. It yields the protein CASREGTGEAPQHF.

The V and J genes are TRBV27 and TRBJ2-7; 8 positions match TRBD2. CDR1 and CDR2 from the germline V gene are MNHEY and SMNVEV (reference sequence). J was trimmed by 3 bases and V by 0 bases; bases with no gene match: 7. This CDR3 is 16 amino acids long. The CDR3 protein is CASSLSRGLAGYEQYF. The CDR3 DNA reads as TGTGCCAGCAGTTTATCGAGAGGGCTAGCGGGCTACGAGCAGTACTTC.

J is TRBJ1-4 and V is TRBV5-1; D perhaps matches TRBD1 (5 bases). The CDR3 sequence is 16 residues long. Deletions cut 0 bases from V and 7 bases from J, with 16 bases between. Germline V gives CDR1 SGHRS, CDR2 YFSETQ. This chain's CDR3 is CASSLGVRDGGEKLFF. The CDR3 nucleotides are TGCGCCAGCAGCTTGGGGGTACGTGACGGGGGTGAAAAACTGTTTTTT.

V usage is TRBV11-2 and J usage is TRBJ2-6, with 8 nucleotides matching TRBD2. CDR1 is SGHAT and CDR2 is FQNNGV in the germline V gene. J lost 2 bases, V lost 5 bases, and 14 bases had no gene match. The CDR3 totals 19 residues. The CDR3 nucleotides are TGTGCCAGCAGCCCAAGACTAGCGCGCCTTGGTCCTGGGGCCAACGTCCTGACTTTC. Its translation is CASSPRLARLGPGANVLTF.

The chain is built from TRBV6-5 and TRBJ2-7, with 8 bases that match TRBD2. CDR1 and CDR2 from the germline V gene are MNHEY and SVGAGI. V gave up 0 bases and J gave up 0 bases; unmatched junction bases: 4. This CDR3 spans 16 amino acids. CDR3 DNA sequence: TGTGCCAGCAGTTACTCTTTTAGCGGGGCCTCCTACGAGCAGTACTTC. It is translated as CASSYSFSGASYEQYF.

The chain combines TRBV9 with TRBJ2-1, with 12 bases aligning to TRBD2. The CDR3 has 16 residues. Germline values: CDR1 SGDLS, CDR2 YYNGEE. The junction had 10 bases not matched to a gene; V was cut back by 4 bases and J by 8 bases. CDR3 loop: CASSTLLAGGSDEQFF. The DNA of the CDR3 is TGTGCCAGCAGCACCCTACTAGCGGGGGGCAGCGATGAGCAGTTCTTC.

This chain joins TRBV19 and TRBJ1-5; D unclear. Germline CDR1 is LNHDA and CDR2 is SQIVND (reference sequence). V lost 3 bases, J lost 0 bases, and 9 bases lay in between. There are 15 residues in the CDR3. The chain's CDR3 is CASSIGVNSNQPQHF. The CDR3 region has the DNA TGTGCCAGTAGTATCGGGGTTAATAGCAATCAGCCCCAGCATTTT.

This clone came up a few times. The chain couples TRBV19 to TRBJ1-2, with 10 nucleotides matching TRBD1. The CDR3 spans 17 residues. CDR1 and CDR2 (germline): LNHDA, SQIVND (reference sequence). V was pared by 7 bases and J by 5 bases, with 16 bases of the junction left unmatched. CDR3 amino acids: CASTTHLGTGDGYGYTF. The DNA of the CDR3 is TGTGCCAGTACCACTCACCTCGGGACAGGGGATGGGTATGGCTACACCTTC.

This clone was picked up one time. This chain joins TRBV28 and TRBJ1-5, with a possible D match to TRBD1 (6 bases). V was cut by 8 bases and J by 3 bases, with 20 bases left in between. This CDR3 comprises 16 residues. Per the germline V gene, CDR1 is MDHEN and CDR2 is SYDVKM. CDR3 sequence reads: CASLSPVGDTNQPQHF. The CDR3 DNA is TGTGCCAGCCTAAGTCCCGTTGGGGACACCAATCAGCCCCAGCATTTT.

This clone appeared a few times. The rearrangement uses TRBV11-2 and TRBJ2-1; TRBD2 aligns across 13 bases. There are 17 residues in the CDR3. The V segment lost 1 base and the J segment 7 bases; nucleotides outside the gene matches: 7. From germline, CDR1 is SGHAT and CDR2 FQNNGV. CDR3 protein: CASSLGTSGGARNEQFF. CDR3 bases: TGTGCCAGCAGCTTAGGCACTAGCGGGGGGGCTCGGAATGAGCAGTTCTTC.

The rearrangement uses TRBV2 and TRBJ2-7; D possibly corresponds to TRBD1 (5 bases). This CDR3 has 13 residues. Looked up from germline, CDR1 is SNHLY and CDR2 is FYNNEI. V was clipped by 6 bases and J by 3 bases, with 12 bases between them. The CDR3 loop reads CASRIREHYEQYF. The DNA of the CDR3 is TGTGCCAGCAGGATCAGGGAACACTACGAGCAGTACTTC.